This TCR beta chain was retrieved from a study of human T cells and chemical hapten exposure. Study results and limitations: PT1 expanded TCR numbers tracked positively with patch test score.

Original processing notes: Samples contained a median of about 100,000 TCRs, with a range of roughly 20,000 to 700,000. TCRdb re-derived calls from the RACE reads in MiXCR, one entry per CDR3 protein. The V and J calls and clone size are TCRdb's, not the authors'. In the table there are more than 50,000 distinct CDR3 sequences, around 7% of which are singletons. Specified time point: pre-sensitization, week 0. Sample treatment: therapeutic diphenylcyclopropenone sensitization with weekly scalp DPC. Germline V CDR1 and CDR2: MNHNS, SASEGT. CDR3 length equals 13 residues. V lost 8 bases, J lost 1 base, and 11 bases lay in between. At least ten counts were recorded for this clonotype. Its antigen is currently unknown.

Sequences were derived from whole blood, sampled in connection with sensitization to the hapten diphenylcyclopropenone (DPC). This sequence joins TRBV6-1 and TRBJ1-1; D gene unclear. This TCR derives from a woman under 40 with alopecia areata. Some clones in this sample may be carry-over from other donors' samples. CDR3 amino acids: CASSTNRNTEAFF. CDR3 DNA: TGTGCCAGCTCTACAAATAGGAACACTGAAGCTTTCTTT.